This T cell receptor (beta chain) was profiled in a study of long-term antiretroviral therapy in people with HIV. Assay version v3.0 of immunoSEQ was used, and it was run at survey level. Target depth was 40,000-50,000 T-cell genomes per sample. The table came from immunoSEQ multiplex PCR; TCRdb's copy has only in-frame clones and leaves some out. The sample shows 14,000 or so clones, roughly 90% of them seen only once. Comments on this clone: Its antigen is undetermined.

The length of the CDR3 is 16 residues. V lost 2 bases and J lost 3; bases outside the gene matches: 8. The germline V gene has CDR1 MDHEN and CDR2 SYDVKM. Study-wide results and limits: Collection of the blood took place between the mid-2000s and the late 2010s. The ART regimens in use then may have been less effective than current ones. Participants lacked recorded data on ART adherence, viral resistance or therapy changes.

Inclusion required at least two post-ART and at least one pre-ART PBMC samples. The J gene is TRBJ1-1, the V gene TRBV28; 8 nucleotides align to TRBD1. The clonotype comes from a man aged 40-50 years with HIV. Sequenced material: unsorted PBMCs, taken 6.2 years after starting antiretroviral therapy. Here the CDR3 reads CASSLQGAQRDTEAFF. CDR3 bases: TGTGCCAGCAGTTTACAGGGGGCGCAGCGTGACACTGAAGCTTTCTTT.